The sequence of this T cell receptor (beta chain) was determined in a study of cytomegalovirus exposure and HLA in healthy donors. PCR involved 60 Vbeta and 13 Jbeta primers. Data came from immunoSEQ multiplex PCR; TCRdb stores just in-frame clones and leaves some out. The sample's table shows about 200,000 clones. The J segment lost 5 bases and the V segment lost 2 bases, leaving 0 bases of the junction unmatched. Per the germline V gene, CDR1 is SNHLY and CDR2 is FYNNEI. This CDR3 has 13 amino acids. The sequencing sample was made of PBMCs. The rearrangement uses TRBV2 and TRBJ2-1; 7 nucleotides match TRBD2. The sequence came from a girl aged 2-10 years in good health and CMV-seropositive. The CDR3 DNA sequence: TGTGCCAGCAGTGAACTAGCGGACAATGAGCAGTTCTTC. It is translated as CASSELADNEQFF.